The rows below give T cell receptor beta chains drawn from one sample of a study of T-cell memory formation after mild COVID-19. TCRdb analysed the 5' RACE reads with MiXCR anew, one entry per CDR3 protein. The repertoire has about 90,000 distinct CDR3 sequences, around 13% of them found once; the top ten carry about 27%. Input material: PBMCs or a T cell subset sorted from them (not recorded which). The receptors derive from an adult woman who had mild COVID-19 (a few samples of this study predate the infection). Cell type and time point are not known. Both conserved end residues are trimmed from each CDR3. The order of the fields is CDR3 protein, J gene, V gene, clone size. The listing skips clone size in some rows; elsewhere it reads once, few, many or a size class.

CDR3: ASSWDPLQEAGANVLT; J: TRBJ2-6; V: TRBV5-1; size: .
CDR3: ASSLALGLVNANEQF; J: TRBJ2-1; V: TRBV7-9; size: few
CDR3: ARVRLGQY; J: TRBJ2-7; V: TRBV14; size: .
CDR3: ASSSHPNEKLF; J: TRBJ1-4; V: TRBV6-6; size: few
CDR3: ATSESGQGQETQY; J: TRBJ2-5; V: TRBV24-1; size: .
CDR3: ASSQNGGYEQY; J: TRBJ2-7; V: TRBV4-3; size: .
CDR3: ATRAGTASYEQY; J: TRBJ2-7; V: TRBV24-1; size: .
CDR3: SARDHRWEFYNEQF; J: TRBJ2-1; V: TRBV20-1; size: .
CDR3: ASFLGWITDTQY; J: TRBJ2-3; V: TRBV27; size: .
CDR3: ASSPPEALLETQY; J: TRBJ2-5; V: TRBV7-2; size: .
CDR3: ASSLVPYNEQF; J: TRBJ2-1; V: TRBV7-2; size: many
CDR3: AISESLEQY; J: TRBJ2-7; V: TRBV10-3; size: few
CDR3: ATSWDYTDTQY; J: TRBJ2-3; V: TRBV24-1; size: few
CDR3: ASSPGTVYNEQF; J: TRBJ2-1; V: TRBV6-5; size: few
CDR3: ASQRRGGLTSTDTQY; J: TRBJ2-3; V: TRBV5-1; size: few
CDR3: ASSEDGASGANVLT; J: TRBJ2-6; V: TRBV6-1; size: .
CDR3: SARGGEDYGEQY; J: TRBJ2-7; V: TRBV20-1; size: few
CDR3: ASSYRYVGEQF; J: TRBJ2-1; V: TRBV6-5; size: .
CDR3: ASSPRAGGLDNEQF; J: TRBJ2-1; V: TRBV7-8; size: few
CDR3: SVAISDRGMTYEQY; J: TRBJ2-7; V: TRBV29-1; size: few
CDR3: ASSQEGRGPAEAF; J: TRBJ1-1; V: TRBV4-1; size: .
CDR3: ASSSPGKTDTQY; J: TRBJ2-3; V: TRBV7-2; size: many
CDR3: ASSLVPQETQY; J: TRBJ2-5; V: TRBV5-1; size: few
CDR3: ASRSPAGASQETQY; J: TRBJ2-5; V: TRBV7-8; size: .
CDR3: ASSLFSQETQY; J: TRBJ2-5; V: TRBV27; size: .
CDR3: ASSLYSGGELF; J: TRBJ2-2; V: TRBV14; size: .
CDR3: ASSSMGTDTQY; J: TRBJ2-3; V: TRBV27; size: .
CDR3: ASSLGLADNEQF; J: TRBJ2-1; V: TRBV5-6; size: few
CDR3: ASSTLAGVGNEQF; J: TRBJ2-1; V: TRBV7-3; size: .
CDR3: ASSVDEGGRETQY; J: TRBJ2-5; V: TRBV9; size: .
CDR3: ATFPLTGHTGELF; J: TRBJ2-2; V: TRBV27; size: few
CDR3: ASSLASQGYEQY; J: TRBJ2-7; V: TRBV7-6; size: .
CDR3: ASSQVPPSVGRTDTQY; J: TRBJ2-3; V: TRBV4-3; size: .
CDR3: SARDNREDTEAF; J: TRBJ1-1; V: TRBV20-1; size: .
CDR3: AWKSGGKYNEQF; J: TRBJ2-1; V: TRBV30; size: .
CDR3: ASSLPGGEQF; J: TRBJ2-1; V: TRBV13; size: few
CDR3: SAREPIGETNTEAF; J: TRBJ1-1; V: TRBV20-1; size: few
CDR3: ASDRHHRVYCEQY; J: TRBJ2-7; V: TRBV7-2; size: .
CDR3: ASSSSDRGDNEQF; J: TRBJ2-1; V: TRBV11-2; size: .
CDR3: ASSDGEGGTEAF; J: TRBJ1-1; V: TRBV6-4; size: .
CDR3: ASSLAGLGETQY; J: TRBJ2-5; V: TRBV19; size: .
CDR3: ASSSTGTGGTEAF; J: TRBJ1-1; V: TRBV11-3; size: few
CDR3: SGGTGVINEQY; J: TRBJ2-7; V: TRBV29-1; size: few